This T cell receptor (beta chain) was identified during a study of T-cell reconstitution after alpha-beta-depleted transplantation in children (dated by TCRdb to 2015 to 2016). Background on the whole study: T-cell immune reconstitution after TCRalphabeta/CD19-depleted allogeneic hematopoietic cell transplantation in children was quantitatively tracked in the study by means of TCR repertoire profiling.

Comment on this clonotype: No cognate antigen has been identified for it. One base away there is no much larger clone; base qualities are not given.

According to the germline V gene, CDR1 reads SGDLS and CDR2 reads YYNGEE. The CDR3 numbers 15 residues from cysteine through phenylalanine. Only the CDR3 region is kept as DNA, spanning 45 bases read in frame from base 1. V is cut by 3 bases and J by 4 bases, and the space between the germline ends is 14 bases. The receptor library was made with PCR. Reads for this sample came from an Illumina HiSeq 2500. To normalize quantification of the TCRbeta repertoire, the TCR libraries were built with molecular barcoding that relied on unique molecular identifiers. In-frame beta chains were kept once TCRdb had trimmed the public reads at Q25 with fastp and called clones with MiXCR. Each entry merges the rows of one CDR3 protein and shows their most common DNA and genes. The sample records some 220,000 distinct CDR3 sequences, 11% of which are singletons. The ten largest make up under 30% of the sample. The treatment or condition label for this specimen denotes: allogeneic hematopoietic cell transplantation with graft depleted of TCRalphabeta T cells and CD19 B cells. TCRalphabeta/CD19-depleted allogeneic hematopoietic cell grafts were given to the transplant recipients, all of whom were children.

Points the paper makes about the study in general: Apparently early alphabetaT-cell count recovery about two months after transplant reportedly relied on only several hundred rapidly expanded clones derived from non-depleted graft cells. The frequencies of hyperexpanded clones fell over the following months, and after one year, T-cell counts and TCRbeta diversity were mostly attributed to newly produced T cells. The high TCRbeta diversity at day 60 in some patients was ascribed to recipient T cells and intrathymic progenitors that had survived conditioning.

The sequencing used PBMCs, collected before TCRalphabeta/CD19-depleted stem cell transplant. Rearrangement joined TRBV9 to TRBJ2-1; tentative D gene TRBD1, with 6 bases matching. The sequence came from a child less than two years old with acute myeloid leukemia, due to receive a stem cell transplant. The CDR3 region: CASSETGSSYNEQFF. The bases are TGTGCCAGCAGCGAAACAGGGTCGAGTTACAATGAGCAGTTCTTC.